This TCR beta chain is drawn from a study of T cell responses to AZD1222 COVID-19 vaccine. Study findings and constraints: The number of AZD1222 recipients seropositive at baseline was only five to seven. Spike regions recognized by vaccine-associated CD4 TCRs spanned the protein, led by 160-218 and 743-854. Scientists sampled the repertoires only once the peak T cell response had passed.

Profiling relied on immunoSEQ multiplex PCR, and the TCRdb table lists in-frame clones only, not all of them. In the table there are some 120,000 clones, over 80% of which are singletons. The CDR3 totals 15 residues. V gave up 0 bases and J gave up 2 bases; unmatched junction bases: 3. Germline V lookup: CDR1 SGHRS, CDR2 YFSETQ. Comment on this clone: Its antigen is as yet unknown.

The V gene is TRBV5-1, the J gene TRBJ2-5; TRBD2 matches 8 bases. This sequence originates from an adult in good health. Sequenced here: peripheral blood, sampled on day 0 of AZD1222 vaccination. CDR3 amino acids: CASSLVGTRQETQYF. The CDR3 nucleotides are TGCGCCAGCAGCTTGGTGGGGACTAGACAAGAGACCCAGTACTTC.